Each of the 3 T cell receptor beta chains below was sequenced from the same sample in a study of STAT5B mutations in CD4+ large granular lymphocyte leukemia. Profiling relied on immunoSEQ multiplex PCR, and the TCRdb table lists in-frame clones only, not all of them. Among about 40,000 clones listed, 81% were seen once. The sample comprised CD4+ T cells from blood buffy coats. Source of these receptors: a human donor in good health.

This clone was found a few times. This chain uses TRBV10-3 with TRBJ2-3; 8 bases align to TRBD2. Germline values: CDR1 ENHRY, CDR2 SYGVKD. The CDR3 length is 14 residues. V shed 6 bases, J shed 1 base, and the junction held 3 bases outside the gene matches. CDR3 coding DNA: TGTGCCATCAGCGAGACTAGCGGCACAGATACGCAGTATTTT. Its translation: CAISETSGTDTQYF.

This clone has only a few counts. The chain carries TRBV5-1 and TRBJ2-7; 7 positions agree with TRBD1. J was trimmed by 3 bases and V by 0 bases; bases with no gene match: 6. Germline values: CDR1 SGHRS, CDR2 YFSETQ. The CDR3 extends over 15 amino acids. CDR3 sequence reads: CASSLAPGQNYEQYF. The CDR3 DNA reads as TGCGCCAGCAGCTTGGCCCCGGGACAGAACTACGAGCAGTACTTC.

The gene calls are TRBV9 and TRBJ1-3; D is unclear. CDR3 length equals 13 residues. V lost 3 bases, J lost 4 bases, and 8 bases lay in between. The V gene's germline CDR1 is SGDLS and CDR2 YYNGEE. CDR3 residues: CASSDPAGNTIYF. CDR3 in DNA: TGTGCCAGCAGCGATCCGGCCGGAAACACCATATATTTT.